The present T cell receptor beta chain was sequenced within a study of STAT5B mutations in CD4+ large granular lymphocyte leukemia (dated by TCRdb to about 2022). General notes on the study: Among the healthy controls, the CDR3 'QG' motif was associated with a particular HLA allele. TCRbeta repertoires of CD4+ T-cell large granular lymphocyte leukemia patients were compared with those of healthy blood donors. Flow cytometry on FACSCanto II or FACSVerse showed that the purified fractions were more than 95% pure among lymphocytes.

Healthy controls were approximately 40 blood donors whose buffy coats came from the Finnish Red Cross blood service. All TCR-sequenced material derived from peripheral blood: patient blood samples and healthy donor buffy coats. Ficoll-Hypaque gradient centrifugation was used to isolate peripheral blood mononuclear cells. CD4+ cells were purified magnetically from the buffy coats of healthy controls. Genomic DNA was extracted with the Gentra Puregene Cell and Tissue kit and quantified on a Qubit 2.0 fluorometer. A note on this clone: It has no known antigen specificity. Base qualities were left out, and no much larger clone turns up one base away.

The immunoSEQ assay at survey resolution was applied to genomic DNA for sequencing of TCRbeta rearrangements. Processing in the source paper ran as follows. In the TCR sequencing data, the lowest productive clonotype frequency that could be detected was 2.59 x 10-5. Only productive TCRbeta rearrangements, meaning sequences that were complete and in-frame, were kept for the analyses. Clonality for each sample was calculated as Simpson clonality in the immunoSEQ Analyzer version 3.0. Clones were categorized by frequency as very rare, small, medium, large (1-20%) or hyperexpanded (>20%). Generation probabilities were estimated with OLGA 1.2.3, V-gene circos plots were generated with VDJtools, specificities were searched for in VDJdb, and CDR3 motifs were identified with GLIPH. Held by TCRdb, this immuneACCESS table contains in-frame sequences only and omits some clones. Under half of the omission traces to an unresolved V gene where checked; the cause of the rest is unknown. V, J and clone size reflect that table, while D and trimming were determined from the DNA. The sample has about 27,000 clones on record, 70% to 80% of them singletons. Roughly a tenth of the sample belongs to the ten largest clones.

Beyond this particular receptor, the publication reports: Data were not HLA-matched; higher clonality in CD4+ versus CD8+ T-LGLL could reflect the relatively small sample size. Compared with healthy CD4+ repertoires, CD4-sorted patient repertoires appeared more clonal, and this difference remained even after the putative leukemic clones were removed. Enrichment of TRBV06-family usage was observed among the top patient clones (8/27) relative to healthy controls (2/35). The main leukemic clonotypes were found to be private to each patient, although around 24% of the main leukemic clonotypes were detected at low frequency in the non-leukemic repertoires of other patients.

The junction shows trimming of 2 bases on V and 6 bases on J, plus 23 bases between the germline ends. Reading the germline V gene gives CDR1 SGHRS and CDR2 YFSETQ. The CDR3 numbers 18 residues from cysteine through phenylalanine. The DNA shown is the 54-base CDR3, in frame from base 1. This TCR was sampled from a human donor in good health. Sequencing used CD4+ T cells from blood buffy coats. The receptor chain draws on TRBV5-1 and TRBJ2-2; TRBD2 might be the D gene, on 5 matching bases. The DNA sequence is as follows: TGCGCCAGCAGCTTCGGGGTCGCGCTAGCCGCCGGGGCCGGGGAGCTGTTTTTT. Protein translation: CASSFGVALAAGAGELFF.